The clone carrying this T cell receptor (beta chain) was detected only a few times. Its antigen remains unidentified. The sample belongs to a study of T-cell reconstitution after alpha-beta-depleted transplantation in children. Study observations and caveats: Fresh T-cell production supplied most of the T-cell counts and diversity seen one year after transplant.

CDR3 length: 14 residues. V was clipped by 3 bases and J by 1 base, with 9 bases between them. The germline V gene encodes CDR1 SEHNR and CDR2 FQNEAQ (reference sequence). Researchers prepared the TCRbeta library using unique molecular identifiers, the study reports. MiXCR, run by TCRdb on the PCR reads, gives a single entry per CDR3 protein. The data show approximately 17,000 distinct CDR3 sequences, with roughly 7.1% seen just once and around 34% held by the top ten. The sequence derives from a boy in the first two years of life who had a stem cell transplant for Wiskott-Aldrich syndrome, so the T cells may come from the graft donor. The sequenced sample was PBMCs, mostly from graft donor cells, obtained 60 days after TCRalphabeta/CD19-depleted stem cell transplant. The genes are TRBV7-9 and TRBJ2-5; tentative D call: TRBD2 (5 bases). The CDR3 DNA is TGTGCCAGCAGCTTTGCCGGAGGCCAAGAGACCCAGTACTTC. It is translated as CASSFAGGQETQYF.